Below are 24 T cell receptor beta chains sequenced from a single sample in a study of PD-L1 blockade in urothelial cancer. Clones were sequenced by immunoSEQ multiplex PCR, and TCRdb holds only the in-frame ones, with some missing. In the table there are about 110,000 clones, around 93% of which are singletons. Time point specified: peripheral blood 6 weeks after treatment start. This sample comprised PBMCs, obtained around atezolizumab (anti-PD-L1) treatment. The receptors derive from a man aged 55-75 years with urothelial cancer.

The chain carries TRBV6-5 and TRBJ2-7; perhaps TRBD1 as D (5 bases). From germline, CDR1 is MNHEY and CDR2 SVGAGI. Between the trimmed V and J ends, which lost 0 bases and 6 bases, there was a span of 9 bases. The CDR3 is 13 residues long. The CDR3 protein is CASSYSKGAEQYF. CDR3 DNA: TGTGCCAGCAGTTACTCGAAAGGGGCCGAGCAGTACTTC.

The gene calls are TRBV10-2 and TRBJ1-2; 8 nucleotides agree with TRBD1. CDR1 WSHSY and CDR2 SAAADI come from the germline V gene. The ends lost 5 bases at V and 6 bases at J; junction bases unmatched: 5. The CDR3 has 13 amino acids. The CDR3 loop is CASSPRGQDGYTF. The CDR3, as DNA: TGCGCCAGCAGTCCCAGGGGGCAGGATGGCTACACCTTC.

The chain employs TRBV30 and TRBJ2-5; no firm D call. Trimming pared 2 bases from V and 5 bases from J, leaving 21 bases between. This CDR3 has 16 amino acids. In germline, CDR1 is GTSNPN, CDR2 SVGIG (reference sequence). CDR3 coding DNA: TGTGCCTGGAGTTCACCCCTCTTGACTCACGTTGAGACCCAGTACTTC. Encoded protein: CAWSSPLLTHVETQYF. Supplemented by reference TRBV30 and TRBJ2-5, the full variable domain reads SQTIHQWPATLVQPVGSPLSLECTVEGTSNPNLYWYRQAAGRGLQLLFYSVGIGQISSEVPQNLSASRPQDRQFILSSKKLLLSDSGFYLCAWSSPLLTHVETQYFGPGTRLLVL.

The V gene is TRBV19, the J gene TRBJ1-1, with TRBD1 matching 8 bases. The CDR3 loop spans 14 amino acids. J was trimmed by 4 bases and V by 7 bases; bases with no gene match: 8. CDR1 and CDR2 from the germline V gene are LNHDA and SQIVND (reference sequence). CDR3 nucleotide sequence: TGTGCCAGTATGACAGGGGCTTTGGGCACTGAAGCTTTCTTT. Translated: CASMTGALGTEAFF.

This clone is a singleton in its sample. At one end the junction does not follow the germline gene, possibly because of a read error. J is TRBJ2-7 and V is TRBV7-2; 10 bases align to TRBD1. The CDR3 contains 14 residues. Germline V CDR1 and CDR2: SGHTA, FQGNSA. The CDR3: CASGLKGQGFEQYF. The CDR3 DNA follows: TGTGCCAGCGGCTTAAAGGGACAGGGGTTCGAGCAGTACTTC.

The rearrangement links TRBV7-2 to TRBJ2-1; D unresolved. There are 16 residues in the CDR3. V was clipped by 0 bases and J by 0 bases, with 9 bases between them. Germline V gene sequence: CDR1 SGHTA, CDR2 FQGNSA. This chain's CDR3 is CASSLARLSSYNEQFF. The CDR3 nucleotides are TGTGCCAGCAGCTTAGCGCGGCTATCCTCCTACAATGAGCAGTTCTTC.

This chain uses TRBV6-6 with TRBJ1-1, with a weak D call TRBD1 (5 bases). The CDR3 consists of 13 residues. The germline CDR1 and CDR2 sequences are MNHNY and SVGAGI (reference sequence). V lost 5 bases and J lost 1, with 8 bases in between. The CDR3 loop reads CASSKGQNTEAFF. The CDR3, as DNA: TGTGCCAGCAGTAAAGGACAGAACACTGAAGCTTTCTTT.

This chain links TRBV7-6 with TRBJ2-5; tentatively, D is TRBD1 (6 bases). Trimming removed 4 bases at V and 1 base at J, with 13 bases between. The germline CDR1 and CDR2 sequences are SGHVS and FNYEAQ. The CDR3 length is 15 residues. DNA for the CDR3: TGTGCCAGCAGCTCCCCATCCAGGGGCCAAGAGACCCAGTACTTC. Residues: CASSSPSRGQETQYF.

This clone has only a few counts. V usage is TRBV19 and J usage is TRBJ1-5; TRBD1 is a possible D gene (5 bases). Germline CDR1 is LNHDA and CDR2 is SQIVND (reference sequence). V was pared by 5 bases and J by 6 bases, with 8 bases between. The CDR3 is made up of 12 amino acids. This chain's CDR3 is CASSVQGQPQHF. As DNA, the CDR3 is TGTGCCAGTAGTGTCCAGGGTCAGCCCCAGCATTTT.

This clone was observed a single time. The rearrangement joins TRBV7-9 to TRBJ2-7, with 7 nucleotides matching TRBD1. The V gene's germline CDR1 is SEHNR and CDR2 FQNEAQ (reference sequence). V lost 0 bases to trimming and J lost 5 bases; unmatched junction nucleotides: 1. CDR3 size: 13 residues. The CDR3: CASSLAGGDEQYF. DNA of the CDR3: TGTGCCAGCAGCTTAGCAGGGGGCGACGAGCAGTACTTC.

The V and J genes are TRBV5-5 and TRBJ2-7; tentatively, D is TRBD1 (7 bases). The V gene's germline CDR1 is SGHKS and CDR2 YYEKEE (reference sequence). This CDR3 spans 15 amino acids. V dropped 0 bases and J dropped 3 bases, with 13 bases sitting between them. CDR3 in DNA: TGTGCCAGCAGCTTGGAGGCAGGGGGGCTCTACGAGCAGTACTTC. As protein: CASSLEAGGLYEQYF. Combining the CDR3 with reference TRBV5-5 and TRBJ2-7 gives the whole variable domain DAGVTQSPTHLIKTRGQQVTLRCSPISGHKSVSWYQQVLGQGPQFIFQYYEKEERGRGNFPDRFSARQFPNYSSELNVNALLLGDSALYLCASSLEAGGLYEQYFGPGTRLTVT.

The chain couples TRBV5-1 to TRBJ2-5, with D possibly being TRBD2 (6 bases). CDR3 length equals 16 residues. Trimming pared 0 bases from V and 1 base from J, leaving 13 bases between. Germline V gene data show CDR1 as SGHRS and CDR2 as YFSETQ. The CDR3 nucleotides read TGCGCCAGCAGCTTGGACGGGTACGGGGGCCAAGAGACCCAGTACTTC. This translates into CASSLDGYGGQETQYF.

This clone was seen only once. The chain links TRBV5-1 to TRBJ2-5, with TRBD2 matching 9 bases. Germline CDR1 is SGHRS and CDR2 is YFSETQ. Germline trimming cut 1 base from V and 5 bases from J; bases unmatched to any gene: 9. The CDR3 is made up of 16 amino acids. The CDR3 DNA reads TGCGCCAGCAGCTTGATGTCTGCGGGGGGGCTTGAGACCCAGTACTTC. This translates into CASSLMSAGGLETQYF.

J is TRBJ2-5 and V is TRBV7-9; D possibly corresponds to TRBD2 (6 bases). The CDR3 length is 14 residues. The V end lost 0 bases, the J end lost 2 bases, and 7 bases lay between the germline ends. Germline CDR1 is SEHNR and CDR2 is FQNEAQ (reference sequence). CDR3 region: CASSLAGTQETQYF. CDR3 DNA sequence: TGTGCCAGCAGCTTAGCCGGGACTCAAGAGACCCAGTACTTC.

Notes on this clone: One junction end disagrees with the germline gene, perhaps due to a read error. V is TRBV7-7 and J is TRBJ2-3, with TRBD2 as a possible D gene (6 bases). Per the germline V gene, CDR1 is SSHAT and CDR2 is FNYEAQ (reference sequence). The CDR3 loop spans 14 amino acids. CDR3 in DNA: TGTGCTAGCAGCCTCGGGACTGGCACAGATACGCAGTATTTT. Residues: CASSLGTGTDTQYF.

This rearrangement joins TRBV7-2 to TRBJ2-1, with 13 bases identical to TRBD2. Germline V gene data show CDR1 as SGHTA and CDR2 as FQGNSA. V lost 5 bases, J lost 4 bases, and 5 bases stayed unmatched. There are 16 residues in the CDR3. The CDR3 loop reads CASSLRLAGGYNEQFF. The DNA for the CDR3 is TGTGCCAGCAGCCTAAGACTAGCGGGGGGTTACAATGAGCAGTTCTTC.

The table lists this clone with a count of one. This chain joins TRBV6-5 and TRBJ1-3; D is ambiguous. There are 15 residues in the CDR3. V lost 6 bases to trimming and J lost 0 bases, with 12 bases between them. From germline, CDR1 is MNHEY and CDR2 SVGAGI. In DNA form, the CDR3 reads TGTGCCAGCAGCCCTATTCTCGACTCTGGAAACACCATATATTTT. Translation gives CASSPILDSGNTIYF.

The chain links TRBV21-1 to TRBJ1-3. TRBV21-1 is a known pseudogene. The CDR3 runs 14 residues. CDR3 nucleotide sequence: TGTGCCAGCAGCCCACGGGACTCTGGAAACACCATATATTTT. Translation gives CASSPRDSGNTIYF.

The chain joins TRBV2 to TRBJ2-7, with a possible D match to TRBD1 (6 bases). V shed 5 bases and J shed 1 base, with 9 bases lying between them. The CDR3 is made up of 13 amino acids. Germline CDR1 is SNHLY and CDR2 is FYNNEI. CDR3 protein: CASSLQGSYEQYF. CDR3 DNA sequence: TGTGCCAGCAGTTTACAGGGTTCCTACGAGCAGTACTTC.

J is TRBJ2-3 and V is TRBV10-1; 10 positions match TRBD2. The length of the CDR3 is 16 residues. In germline, CDR1 is WNHNN, CDR2 SYGVQD (reference sequence). V trimming: 3 bases; J trimming: 6 bases; junction bases outside the gene matches: 9. For the CDR3, the DNA is TGCGCCAGCAGTGATCATCTAGCGGGGGCGTTGGATACGCAGTATTTT. This translates into CASSDHLAGALDTQYF.

This clone was recorded once. The gene calls are TRBV30 and TRBJ1-4; D remains ambiguous. CDR3 size: 16 residues. V was shortened by 0 bases and J by 4 bases, with 15 bases between the two germline ends. CDR1 and CDR2 (germline): GTSNPN, SVGIG (reference sequence). CDR3 in amino acids: CAWSVPWFESNEKLFF. The CDR3 DNA follows: TGTGCCTGGAGTGTACCCTGGTTCGAGAGTAATGAAAAACTGTTTTTT.

The chain couples TRBV5-4 to TRBJ2-1, with 8 nucleotides matching TRBD2. Germline V CDR1 and CDR2: SGHNT, YYREEE (reference sequence). V lost 4 bases and J lost 6; bases outside the gene matches: 9. This CDR3 has 15 residues. CDR3 region: CASSTPGLGANEQFF. Written as DNA, the CDR3 is TGTGCCAGCAGCACCCCGGGACTAGGGGCCAATGAGCAGTTCTTC.

Turning to this clone: Mismatch with germline at one junction end may stem from a read error. The rearrangement uses TRBV18 and TRBJ1-2; 7 nucleotides agree with TRBD1. Germline V gene sequence: CDR1 KGHSH, CDR2 LQKENI. The CDR3 loop spans 13 amino acids. The CDR3 is CASSPDRVYAYTF. CDR3 nucleotide sequence: TGTGCCAGCTCACCCGACAGGGTATATGCCTACACCTTC.

This clone came up a few times. The chain combines TRBV11-2 with TRBJ1-6; no definite D call. CDR3 length equals 13 residues. V lost 3 bases and J lost 6, with 6 bases in between. The germline V gene has CDR1 SGHAT and CDR2 FQNNGV. The CDR3 DNA follows: TGTGCCAGCAGCTTGGCGGGTAATTCACCCCTCCACTTT. Its translation is CASSLAGNSPLHF.